A single T cell receptor (beta chain) is shown here with its context. This clone was found a few times. No antigen is known for it. Per-base qualities were not stored, and no clone one base away is much larger. These data originate in a study of beta chain features in type 1 diabetes (dated by TCRdb to the late 2010s). For the wider study: Mean age, gender distribution, total cell number and subset yield did not differ between patients and healthy donors. Regulatory and stem cell-like memory subsets were obtained from only 8 patients and roughly 8 healthy donors, while naive and central memory subsets were obtained from all 28 donors. In the study, TCRB repertoires of sorted circulating CD4+ T cell subsets from recently diagnosed type 1 diabetes patients were compared with those of matched healthy donors. A total of under 120,000,000 sorted cells were examined across all samples, and RNA yield correlated strongly with the number of cells per subset.

The research as a whole found: Naive, central memory and regulatory TCRB repertoires appeared to be more alike among patients than among healthy donors. Because cDNA was sequenced instead of genomic DNA, activated cells with high expression could be over-represented, although the groups did not differ in activation or CD3 levels. Shorter templates might be favored by PCR, yet because patient and control samples were amplified and corrected together, any such skew would affect both groups equally. Because the HLA sub-analyses included only small numbers of individuals, any influence of HLA type on TCRB rearrangement was left unresolved. Fewer insertions and more nucleotide deletions at VDJ recombination sites were observed in patients with type 1 diabetes, implying thymic rearrangement abnormalities. In all four CD4+ subsets, TCRB CDR3 length was moderately but significantly shorter in type 1 diabetes patients.

Each donor gave one peripheral blood draw, approximately 0.11 L on average, collected into heparinised tubes. Using a panel that included CD45RO, CCR7, CD25, CD127, CD95 and CD27, naive, central memory, regulatory and stem cell-like memory CD4+ T cells were sorted on a BD FACSAria II. Purity was above 95% for every sorted population. PBMCs were isolated immediately by Lymphoprep density gradient centrifugation and stained directly without culture. So that batch effects would be minimized, each experiment stained and sorted samples in pairs, pairing one healthy donor with one patient. Reading from cysteine to phenylalanine, the CDR3 counts 15 amino acids. Just the 45-base CDR3 DNA is kept, in frame starting at base 1. CDR1 and CDR2, per the germline V gene, are SGHDN and FVKESK. The entire isolated RNA was reverse transcribed using the High Capacity cDNA Reverse Transcription Kit, and thus expressed TCRB transcripts were sequenced. Deep immunoSEQ sequencing was applied to naive, central memory and regulatory T cell samples, giving an average of approximately 3.8 million total reads per sample. Sorted cells were lysed in RLT buffer and RNA was extracted with DNase-treated RNeasy Micro or Mini kits, depending on cell number. To prevent cross-contamination, each cell subset was processed individually, whereas patient and healthy donor samples were processed jointly. Using the immunoSEQ multiplex PCR, TCRB sequences were amplified from cDNA into 87-bp fragments spanning the CDR3 region. Amplicons were sequenced on the Illumina HiSeq platform. In the authors' own workflow: PCR bias was computationally corrected using synthetic template baselines, reads within Hamming distance 2 were collapsed, and singletons that could not be merged were discarded. Reads were aligned against IMGT to assign V, D and J genes, CDR3 length and insertions or deletions at six rearrangement sites. Within each subset, clonotype counts were normalized to sorted cell number, after which true diversity and Gini coefficients were computed with the tcR R package. Repertoire sharing was quantified using the overlap coefficient calculated on TCRB nucleotide sequences. Drawn from immuneACCESS, this table holds only the in-frame rearrangements with V and J called that TCRdb kept. Clones are partly lost; checked studies trace under half to an unresolved V gene and leave the rest unexplained. The V and J calls and clone size are taken from that table; D and trimming were inferred from the DNA. The sample table holds roughly 350,000 clones, of which 8.5% to 10% were seen once. The leading ten clones occupy about 0.63% of the sample.

This sequence uses TRBV14 and TRBJ2-5, and TRBD1 matches 9 of the central bases. The J call may be in error: the DNA end matches TRBJ2-7 better. Sequenced sample: central memory CD4+ T cells from blood. The clonotype comes from a man under 40 with type 1 diabetes. At the DNA level, the sequence is TGTGCCAGCAGCCGTTCGGGACAGGGAACATACGAGCAGTACTTC. This sequence encodes CASSRSGQGTYEQYF.